The source of this T cell receptor (beta chain) is a study of CD8+ T cells in alopecia areata. Study background: A 6-month period off drug followed tofacitinib, which lasted 6 to 18 months.

Alopecia areata patients provided lesional scalp punch biopsies and peripheral blood. RNA was isolated and reverse transcribed to cDNA, the sequencing template. Produced via immunoSEQ multiplex PCR; TCRdb's table is partial and in-frame only. This table has 160,000 or so clones, about 70% appearing once. Regarding the study as a whole: It was lesional scalp, especially alopecia totalis/universalis, that showed higher clonality than normal scalp. Scalp specimens additionally yield sequences from normal skin's resident alphabeta T cells.

About this clone itself: What it binds is not known.

The TCR was taken from a human donor with alopecia areata. Material: CD8+ T cells sorted from blood, obtained at week 0.

The CDR3 sequence is CSVDDRGSQGYTF. The CDR3 nucleotides are TGCAGCGTTGACGACCGGGGATCGCAGGGCTACACCTTC. The V and J genes are TRBV29-1 and TRBJ1-2; D gene ambiguous. Germline V gene lookup returns CDR1 SQVTM and CDR2 ANQGSEA. Deletions cut 3 bases from V and 8 bases from J, with 16 bases between. The CDR3 is made up of 13 amino acids.